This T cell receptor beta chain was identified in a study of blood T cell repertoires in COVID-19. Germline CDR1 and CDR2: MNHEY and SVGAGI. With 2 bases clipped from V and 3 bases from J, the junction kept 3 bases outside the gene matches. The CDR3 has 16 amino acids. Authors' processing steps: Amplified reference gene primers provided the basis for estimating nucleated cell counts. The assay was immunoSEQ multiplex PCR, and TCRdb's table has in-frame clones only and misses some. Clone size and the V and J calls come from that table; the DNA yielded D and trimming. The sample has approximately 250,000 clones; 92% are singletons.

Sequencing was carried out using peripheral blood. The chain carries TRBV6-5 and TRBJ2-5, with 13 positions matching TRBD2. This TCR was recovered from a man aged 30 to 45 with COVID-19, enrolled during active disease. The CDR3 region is CASSYDTSGGEETQYF. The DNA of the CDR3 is TGTGCCAGCAGTTACGATACTAGCGGGGGGGAAGAGACCCAGTACTTC.